This record covers a single T cell receptor beta chain. V lost 0 bases and J lost 1, with 7 bases in between. Germline V gives CDR1 SGHNT, CDR2 YYREEE (reference sequence). The length of the CDR3 is 14 residues. The sample comes from a study of shared clonotypes between healthy human individuals. Measured with immunoSEQ multiplex PCR; TCRdb has only the in-frame clones, and not every one. The sample has 2 million to 2.5 million clones, approximately 95% seen once. V gene TRBV5-4 combines with J gene TRBJ1-1; D not resolved. Sequencing used naive CD4+ T cells sorted from blood. This sample's subset: CD45RA+ positively selected. The sequence came from a man between 18 and 29 years old in good health. CDR3 nucleotides: TGTGCCAGCAGCTTGGATTCCGGGAACACTGAAGCTTTCTTT. Protein: CASSLDSGNTEAFF. Supplemented by reference TRBV5-4 and TRBJ1-1, the full variable domain reads ETGVTQSPTHLIKTRGQQVTLRCSSQSGHNTVSWYQQALGQGPQFIFQYYREEENGRGNFPPRFSGLQFPNYSSELNVNALELDDSALYLCASSLDSGNTEAFFGQGTRLTVV.